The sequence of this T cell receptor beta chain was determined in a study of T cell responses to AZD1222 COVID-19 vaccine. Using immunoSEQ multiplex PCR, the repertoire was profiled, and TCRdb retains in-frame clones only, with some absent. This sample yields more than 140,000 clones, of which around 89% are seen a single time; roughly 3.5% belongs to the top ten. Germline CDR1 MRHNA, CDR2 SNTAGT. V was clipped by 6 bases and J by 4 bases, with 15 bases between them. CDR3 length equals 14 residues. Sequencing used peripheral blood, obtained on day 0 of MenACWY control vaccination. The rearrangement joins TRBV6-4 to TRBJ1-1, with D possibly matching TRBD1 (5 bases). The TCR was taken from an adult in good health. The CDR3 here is CASSDGRGGTEAFF. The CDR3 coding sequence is TGTGCCAGCAGCGACGGACGGGGGGGCACTGAAGCTTTCTTT.